A selection of T cell receptor beta chains follows, all from one sample in a study of shared clonotypes between healthy human individuals. Measured with immunoSEQ multiplex PCR; TCRdb has only the in-frame clones, and not every one. The top ten clones hold 0.9% to 1.5% of a sample with about 2 million clones, about 95% of them seen once. The sequenced sample consisted of naive CD8+ T cells sorted from blood. These receptor sequences come from a man between 18 and 35 years old in good health. CDR3s include the opening cysteine and the closing phenylalanine or tryptophan. D genes are given only for firm matches.

j_call,v_call,d_call,cdr3_nt,cdr3_aa
TRBJ2-1,TRBV13,-,TGTGCCAGCAGCTTAGGCCTTAACCATGAGCAGTTCTTC,CASSLGLNHEQFF
TRBJ2-3,TRBV5-1,-,TGCGCCAGCAGCTTGGGACAGTTTGAATGGATAACAGATACGCAGTATTTT,CASSLGQFEWITDTQYF
TRBJ2-7,TRBV27,-,TGTGCCAGCAGCTATGGGACAACCTACGAGCAGTACTTC,CASSYGTTYEQYF
TRBJ2-1,TRBV11-3,-,TGTGCCAGCAGCCCGGGGGATACGGATGAGCAGTTCTTC,CASSPGDTDEQFF
TRBJ2-1,TRBV2,-,TGTGCCAGCAGTGAGGAGGGGGCAGGCGAGCAGTTCTTC,CASSEEGAGEQFF
TRBJ2-5,TRBV6-5,TRBD2,TGTGCCAGCAACACCTTCGCGGGGGGGCAAGAGACCCAGTACTTC,CASNTFAGGQETQYF
TRBJ1-6,TRBV4-1,TRBD1,TGCGCCAGCAGCCAATCCCCCTTAGTGGGGCAGGGGGATTCACCCCTCCACTTT,CASSQSPLVGQGDSPLHF
TRBJ2-7,TRBV27,TRBD1,TGTGCCAGCAGTTGGACAGGGGCAGGCTACGAGCAGTACTTC,CASSWTGAGYEQYF
TRBJ2-6,TRBV7-3,-,TGTGCCAGCAGCTCTGTGGGGTCTGGGGCCAACGTCCTGACTTTC,CASSSVGSGANVLTF
TRBJ2-7,TRBV4-1,-,TGCGCCAGCAGCCAGATCCTAGCCTACGAGCAGTACTTC,CASSQILAYEQYF
TRBJ2-3,TRBV27,-,TGTGCCAGCAGTTTATTGTCGACTAGCACAGATACGCAGTATTTT,CASSLLSTSTDTQYF
TRBJ1-1,TRBV7-9,-,TGTGCCAGCAGCCTAACGGACAGATGGACTGAAGCTTTCTTT,CASSLTDRWTEAFF
TRBJ2-7,TRBV11-2,-,TGTGCCAGCAGCTTCAGCCCGGGAGCGAGCTACGAGCAGTACTTC,CASSFSPGASYEQYF
TRBJ2-7,TRBV7-3,-,TGTGCCAGCAGCTTAGGTGGGGGGTACGAGCAGTACTTC,CASSLGGGYEQYF
TRBJ2-7,TRBV20-1,-,TGCAGTGCTCGTTCGGGGTACGAGCAGTACTTC,CSARSGYEQYF
TRBJ2-5,TRBV7-8,TRBD1,TGTGCCAGCAGCCAGGGACAGGGTAAAGAGACCCAGTACTTC,CASSQGQGKETQYF